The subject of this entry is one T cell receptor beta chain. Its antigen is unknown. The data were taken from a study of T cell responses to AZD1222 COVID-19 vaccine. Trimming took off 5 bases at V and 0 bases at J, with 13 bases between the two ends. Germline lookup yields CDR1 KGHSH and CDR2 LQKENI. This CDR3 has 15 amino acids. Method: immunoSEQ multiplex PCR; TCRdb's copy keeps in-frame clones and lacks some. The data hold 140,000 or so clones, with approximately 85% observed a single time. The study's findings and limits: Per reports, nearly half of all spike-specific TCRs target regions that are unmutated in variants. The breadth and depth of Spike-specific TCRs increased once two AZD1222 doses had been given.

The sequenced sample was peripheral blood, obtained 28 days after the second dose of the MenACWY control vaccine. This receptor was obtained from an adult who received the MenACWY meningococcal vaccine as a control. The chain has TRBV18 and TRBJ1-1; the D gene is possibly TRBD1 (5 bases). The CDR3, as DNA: TGTGCCAGCTCAACTGAGGGGCAGATGAACACTGAAGCTTTCTTT. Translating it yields CASSTEGQMNTEAFF.